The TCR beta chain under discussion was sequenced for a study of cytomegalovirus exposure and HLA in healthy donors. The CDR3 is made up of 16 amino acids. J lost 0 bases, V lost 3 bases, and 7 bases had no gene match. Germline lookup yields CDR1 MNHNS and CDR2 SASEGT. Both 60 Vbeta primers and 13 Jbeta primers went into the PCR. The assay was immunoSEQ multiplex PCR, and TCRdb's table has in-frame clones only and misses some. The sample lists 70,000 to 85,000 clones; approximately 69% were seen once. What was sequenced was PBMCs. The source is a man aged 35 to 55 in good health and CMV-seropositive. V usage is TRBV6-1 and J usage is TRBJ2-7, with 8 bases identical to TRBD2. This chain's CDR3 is CASSEWTSRLSYEQYF. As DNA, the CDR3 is TGTGCCAGCAGTGAGTGGACTAGCCGCCTCTCCTACGAGCAGTACTTC.